The rows below give T cell receptor beta chains drawn from one sample of a study of T cell changes during pregnancy in multiple sclerosis. Sequencing was performed with immunoSEQ multiplex PCR; in TCRdb, only in-frame clones are kept and a portion is missing. The table includes about 59,000 clones, about 87% detected once. This specimen consisted of peripheral blood, obtained in the first trimester of pregnancy. The source is a female donor in good health, enrolled as a control in a pregnancy study. Each CDR3 is given with its conserved first and last residue. Fields, in order: CDR3 length, J gene, D gene, V gene, clone size, CDR3 protein, CDR3 DNA. A D gene is named only where the DNA matches it firmly. Clone size is shown for a subset of rows, as once, few, many or a class of expanded clone.

13 | TRBJ2-1 | NA | TRBV4-1 | NA | CASSNAGLNEQFF | TGCGCCAGCAGCAATGCGGGCCTAAATGAGCAGTTCTTC
13 | TRBJ1-2 | TRBD1 | TRBV5-1 | NA | CASSSDRAYGYTF | TGCGCCAGCAGTTCAGACAGGGCATATGGCTACACCTTC
15 | TRBJ1-2 | NA | TRBV7-2 | NA | CASSLATGTGYGYTF | TGTGCCAGCAGCTTAGCAACGGGTACAGGCTATGGCTACACCTTC
12 | TRBJ1-2 | NA | TRBV5-8 | NA | CASSLLDYGYTF | TGTGCCAGCAGCTTGTTAGACTATGGCTACACCTTC
18 | TRBJ2-7 | TRBD1 | TRBV9 | NA | CASSVDPFPGQIRYEQYF | TGTGCCAGCAGCGTAGACCCTTTTCCGGGACAGATACGTTACGAGCAGTACTTC
14 | TRBJ1-2 | NA | TRBV5-5 | NA | CASTLNRDIHSYTF | TGTGCCAGCACCCTGAACAGGGACATCCACAGCTACACCTTC
15 | TRBJ2-7 | NA | TRBV11-3 | NA | CASSLEVLADYEQYF | TGTGCCAGCAGCTTAGAAGTTCTAGCAGACTACGAGCAGTACTTC
15 | TRBJ2-3 | TRBD1 | TRBV27 | once | CASSPGTASTDTQYF | TGTGCCAGCAGTCCCGGGACAGCATCCACAGATACGCAGTATTTT
13 | TRBJ2-7 | NA | TRBV7-9 | NA | CASSTSASYEQYF | TGTGCCAGCAGCACTTCCGCCTCCTACGAGCAGTACTTC
13 | TRBJ2-7 | TRBD1 | TRBV7-9 | NA | CASSSGTGAGQYF | TGTGCCAGCAGTTCCGGGACAGGGGCTGGGCAGTACTTC
15 | TRBJ1-1 | NA | TRBV6-1 | NA | CASRWEVQPNTEAFF | TGTGCCAGCAGGTGGGAGGTACAGCCGAACACTGAAGCTTTCTTT
19 | TRBJ2-4 | TRBD2 | TRBV11-2 | few | CASSWGRGGDSRGKNIQYF | TGTGCCAGCAGCTGGGGGCGCGGGGGGGATTCCCGGGGCAAAAACATTCAGTACTTC
18 | TRBJ1-4 | TRBD1 | TRBV6-1 | NA | CASSVRGPARRDSEKLFF | TGTGCCAGCAGTGTAAGGGGGCCAGCGAGGAGGGATAGTGAAAAACTGTTTTTT
16 | TRBJ1-2 | TRBD1 | TRBV7-9 | NA | CASSLGTGGLGYGYTF | TGTGCCAGCAGCTTAGGGACAGGGGGCCTCGGCTATGGCTACACCTTC
16 | TRBJ2-1 | NA | TRBV11-1 | NA | CASSSFSGSSYNEQFF | TGTGCCAGCAGCTCCTTTAGCGGAAGCTCCTACAATGAGCAGTTCTTC
18 | TRBJ1-5 | TRBD1 | TRBV5-6 | NA | CASSSLGGVTGGNQPQHF | TGTGCCAGCAGCTCCCTGGGAGGTGTGACAGGGGGCAATCAGCCCCAGCATTTT
16 | TRBJ2-7 | NA | TRBV27 | NA | CASSSSLGTPQDEQYF | TGTGCCAGCAGTTCCTCTTTAGGAACTCCGCAGGACGAGCAGTACTTC
15 | TRBJ2-3 | TRBD2 | TRBV5-8 | NA | CASSRTGGAGDTQYF | TGTGCCAGCAGCAGAACCGGGGGGGCCGGAGATACGCAGTATTTT
15 | TRBJ2-5 | TRBD2 | TRBV9 | NA | CASSPAGGAKETQYF | TGTGCCAGCAGCCCCGCCGGGGGGGCCAAAGAGACCCAGTACTTC
14 | TRBJ1-1 | NA | TRBV5-6 | few | CASSPGHRNTEAFF | TGTGCCAGCAGCCCTGGACACCGGAACACTGAAGCTTTCTTT
15 | TRBJ2-7 | NA | TRBV27 | NA | CASTLGPGGSYEQYF | TGTGCCAGCACTTTAGGGCCAGGAGGCTCCTACGAGCAGTACTTC
16 | TRBJ1-1 | NA | TRBV16 | once | CASSQNNIGQYTEAFF | TGTGCCAGCAGCCAAAATAACATAGGACAGTACACTGAAGCTTTCTTT
14 | TRBJ1-3 | NA | TRBV7-3 | NA | CASSLQGSGNTIYF | TGTGCCAGCAGCTTACAGGGCTCTGGAAACACCATATATTTT
13 | TRBJ2-3 | NA | TRBV7-2 | once | CASSLTSPDTQYF | TGTGCCAGCAGCTTAACTAGTCCCGATACGCAGTATTTT
14 | TRBJ1-1 | NA | TRBV11-3 | NA | CASSPGGSDTEAFF | TGTGCCAGCAGCCCCGGGGGATCGGACACTGAAGCTTTCTTT
14 | TRBJ1-2 | TRBD1 | TRBV7-2 | NA | CASSFDREGYGYTF | TGTGCCAGCAGCTTCGACAGGGAAGGATATGGCTACACCTTC
15 | TRBJ1-4 | TRBD1 | TRBV19 | NA | CASSLTGVFNEKLFF | TGTGCCAGTAGTTTAACAGGGGTTTTTAATGAAAAACTGTTTTTT
14 | TRBJ2-2 | NA | TRBV7-3 | NA | CASSLSRDGGELFF | TGTGCCAGCAGCTTAAGCAGGGATGGCGGGGAGCTGTTTTTT
14 | TRBJ1-4 | NA | TRBV15 | NA | CATRSGNGYEKLFF | TGTGCCACCAGAAGCGGGAATGGGTATGAAAAACTGTTTTTT
15 | TRBJ1-2 | TRBD1 | TRBV19 | NA | CASSIQTGDGYGYTF | TGTGCCAGTAGTATACAAACAGGGGACGGCTATGGCTACACCTTC
14 | TRBJ1-2 | TRBD1 | TRBV9 | NA | CASSVTGDDYGYTF | TGTGCCAGCAGCGTTACAGGGGATGACTATGGCTACACCTTC
11 | TRBJ1-1 | NA | TRBV6-5 | once | CASSRNTEAFF | TGTGCCAGCTCCAGGAACACTGAAGCTTTCTTT
16 | TRBJ2-3 | TRBD1 | TRBV15 | NA | CATSTKAGQGMSTQYF | TGTGCCACCAGCACCAAAGCGGGACAGGGGATGTCTACGCAGTATTTT
16 | TRBJ2-7 | TRBD1 | TRBV7-2 | NA | CASSPQPGQGAGEQYF | TGTGCCAGCAGCCCTCAGCCGGGACAGGGGGCAGGGGAGCAGTACTTC
15 | TRBJ1-5 | TRBD1 | TRBV19 | NA | CASTSNRGGNQPQHF | TGTGCCAGTACTTCTAACAGGGGGGGCAATCAGCCCCAGCATTTT
15 | TRBJ2-1 | NA | TRBV2 | NA | CASSELWGAYNEQFF | TGTGCCAGCAGTGAATTGTGGGGGGCCTACAATGAGCAGTTCTTC
17 | TRBJ1-2 | NA | TRBV1 | NA | CTSSTAPPDRREDGYTF | TGCACCAGCAGCACAGCTCCCCCCGACAGGCGCGAGGATGGCTACACCTTC
13 | TRBJ2-1 | TRBD2 | TRBV27 | NA | CASSLLRGGKQFF | TGTGCCAGCAGTTTACTGCGGGGGGGGAAGCAGTTCTTC
16 | TRBJ1-2 | TRBD1 | TRBV4-1 | NA | CASSQGQGARSYGYTF | TGCGCCAGCAGCCAGGGACAGGGGGCTCGGAGCTATGGCTACACCTTC
17 | TRBJ1-6 | TRBD1 | TRBV7-2 | once | CASSDRDRAFGNSPLHF | TGTGCCAGCAGCGACCGGGACAGGGCGTTCGGCAATTCACCCCTCCACTTT
15 | TRBJ1-4 | TRBD1 | TRBV11-2 | NA | CASRVAGGVNEKLFF | TGTGCCAGCAGAGTAGCAGGGGGCGTAAATGAAAAACTGTTTTTT
14 | TRBJ2-2 | NA | TRBV25-1 | NA | CASSGDFNTGELFF | TGTGCCAGCAGCGGAGATTTTAACACCGGGGAGCTGTTTTTT
16 | TRBJ1-1 | NA | TRBV4-1 | NA | CASSQDNTDRNTEAFF | TGCGCCAGCAGCCAAGATAATACAGACAGAAACACTGAAGCTTTCTTT
15 | TRBJ2-7 | NA | TRBV7-2 | NA | CASSRSQPPSYEQYF | TGTGCCAGCAGTCGGTCCCAACCCCCGTCCTACGAGCAGTACTTC
15 | TRBJ1-1 | NA | TRBV6-5 | NA | CASNELRGAGTEAFF | TGTGCCAGCAACGAACTACGGGGGGCTGGCACTGAAGCTTTCTTT
14 | TRBJ2-7 | NA | TRBV15 | NA | CATSSTTEIYEQYF | TGTGCCACCAGCTCAACTACGGAGATCTACGAGCAGTACTTC
14 | TRBJ1-5 | NA | TRBV28 | NA | CARTTGARGQPQHF | TGTGCCAGAACCACCGGGGCCAGGGGTCAGCCCCAGCATTTT